The clone carrying this TCR beta chain has at least ten counts. Its antigen is not known. This entry is derived from a study of identical twins. Study-level results: Low generation probability was overrepresented in out-of-frame alpha sequences shared by twins.

The junction had 7 bases not matched to a gene; V was cut back by 5 bases and J by 8 bases. There are 13 residues in the CDR3. Germline values: CDR1 SEHNR, CDR2 FQNEAQ (reference sequence). cDNA carried unique molecular identifiers, and a universal primer site was added by template switching. TCRdb re-derived calls from the 5' RACE reads in MiXCR, one entry per CDR3 protein. The repertoire holds about 690,000 distinct CDR3 sequences, with 6% to 6.5% as singletons. This clonotype was obtained from a man aged 18 to 30 in good health. This rearrangement joins TRBV7-9 to TRBJ2-3, with TRBD1 matching 7 bases. The sequenced material came from naive T cells sorted from blood. The CDR3 sequence is CASSPGTEGTQYF. As DNA, the CDR3 is TGTGCCAGCAGCCCGGGGACAGAGGGTACGCAGTATTTT.